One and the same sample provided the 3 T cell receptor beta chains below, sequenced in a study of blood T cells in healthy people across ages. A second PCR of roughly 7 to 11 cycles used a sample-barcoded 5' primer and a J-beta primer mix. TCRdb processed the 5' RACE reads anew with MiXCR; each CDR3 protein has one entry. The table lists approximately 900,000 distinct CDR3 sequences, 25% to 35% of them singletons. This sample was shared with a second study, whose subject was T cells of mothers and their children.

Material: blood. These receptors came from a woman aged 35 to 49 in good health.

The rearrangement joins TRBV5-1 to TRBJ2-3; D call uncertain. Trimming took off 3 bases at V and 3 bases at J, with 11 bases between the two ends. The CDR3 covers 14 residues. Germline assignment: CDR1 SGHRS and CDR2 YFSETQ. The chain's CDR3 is CASSSSRRTDTQYF. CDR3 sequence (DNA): TGCGCCAGCAGCTCCTCCCGTAGGACAGATACGCAGTATTTT.

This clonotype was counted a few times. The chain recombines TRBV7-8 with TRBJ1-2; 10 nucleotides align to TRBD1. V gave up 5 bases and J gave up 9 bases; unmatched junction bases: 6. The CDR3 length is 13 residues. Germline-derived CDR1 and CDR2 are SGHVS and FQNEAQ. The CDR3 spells CASSRDRGYSYTF. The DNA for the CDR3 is TGTGCCAGCAGCCGGGACAGGGGTTATAGCTACACCTTC.

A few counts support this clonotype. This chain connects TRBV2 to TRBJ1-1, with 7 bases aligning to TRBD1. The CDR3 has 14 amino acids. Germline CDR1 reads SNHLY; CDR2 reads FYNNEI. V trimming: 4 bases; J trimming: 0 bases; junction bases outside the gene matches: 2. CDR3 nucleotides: TGTGCCAGCAGTGGGGGACAGATGAACACTGAAGCTTTCTTT. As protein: CASSGGQMNTEAFF.